This T cell receptor beta chain was found in a study of blood T cell repertoires in COVID-19 (TCRdb year 2020). As for the study more broadly: Collaborator samples came from the United States, Italy and Spain and covered acute and convalescent phases of COVID-19. The material from the prospective study consisted of cDNA or gDNA derived from T cells, B-cell-depleted T cells, or PBMCs. HLA class I and class II types, where available, came from metadata supplied by the sample provider rather than from assay-based typing. A freely available public database, intended as a resource for researchers studying the immune response to SARS-CoV-2, is where the repertoires were released. The samples were drawn from two sources: the first 160 participants of the ongoing ImmuneRACE study, and 1,000 to 1,500 subjects contributed by 6 global collaborators. The dataset comprised deeply sampled blood TCRbeta repertoires from subjects exposed to, actively infected with, or recovered from COVID-19. Nearly every sample came with metadata listing a de-identified subject ID, COVID-19 status, age in years and sex.

The immunoSEQ Assay, a bias-controlled multiplex PCR, was used to amplify TCRbeta CDR3 regions from genomic DNA. In the authors' own workflow: The number of nucleated cells in each sample was estimated from the amplification of reference gene primers within the assay. Sequence reads were collapsed and filtered to measure the absolute abundance of every unique TCRbeta CDR3 rearrangement. For each sample, productive Simpson clonality was calculated by taking the square root of Simpson's diversity index across productive rearrangements. Held by TCRdb, this immuneACCESS table contains in-frame sequences only and omits some clones. Under half of the omission traces to an unresolved V gene where checked; the cause of the rest is unknown. That table furnishes V, J and clone size, whereas the DNA furnished D and trimming. In all, the sample holds more than 95,000 clones, and approximately 84% of those were seen once. Around 13% of the sample goes to the ten largest clones.

On this clone: Its antigen is still unknown. Qualities for individual bases were not recorded, and no much larger clone is one base off.

CDR1 and CDR2, looked up from the germline V gene, are SGHNT and YENEEA. Germline trimming amounts to 5 bases on V and 6 bases on J, with 10 as the count of junction bases outside the gene matches. Measured from the cysteine to the phenylalanine, the CDR3 is 15 residues long. Only the CDR3 portion is preserved as DNA: 45 bases, with reading frame beginning at the first base. Whole blood was collected in K2EDTA tubes by collaborating institutions according to the institutions' own protocols. For TCRbeta analysis, collaborators shipped samples in one of three forms: frozen whole blood, isolated PBMCs, or DNA extracted from either of those sample types. Overall study outcomes, separate from this receptor: The quantity of clinical and demographic metadata differed by source and by participant and was supplied without curation.

The rearranged segments are TRBV11-3 and TRBJ1-1; 9 junctional bases match TRBD1. The sequencing input was peripheral blood. This sequence was found in a human donor in a cohort sampled during active COVID-19. The encoded CDR3 is CASSLSGQGGSEAFF. The nucleotide sequence reads as follows: TGTGCCAGCAGCCTGTCGGGACAGGGTGGTTCTGAAGCTTTCTTT. The CDR3 plus the reference TRBV11-3 and TRBJ1-1 genes for the other parts give the full variable domain: EAGVVQSPRYKIIEKKQPVAFWCNPISGHNTLYWYLQNLGQGPELLIRYENEEAVDDSQLPKDRFSAERLKGVDSTLKIQPAELGDSAVYLCASSLSGQGGSEAFFGQGTRLTVV.